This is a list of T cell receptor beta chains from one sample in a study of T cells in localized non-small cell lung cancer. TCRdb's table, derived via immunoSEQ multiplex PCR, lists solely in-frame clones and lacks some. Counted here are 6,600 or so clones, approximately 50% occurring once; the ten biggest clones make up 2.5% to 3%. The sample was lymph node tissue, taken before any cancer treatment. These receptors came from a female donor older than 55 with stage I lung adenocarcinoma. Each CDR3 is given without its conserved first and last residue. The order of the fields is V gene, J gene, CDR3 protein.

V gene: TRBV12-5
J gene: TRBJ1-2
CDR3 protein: ASGASPTHYGYT

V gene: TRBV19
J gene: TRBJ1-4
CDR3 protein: ASSFSRWTNEKLF

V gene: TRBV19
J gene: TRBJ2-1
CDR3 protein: ASSIVGVSYNEQF

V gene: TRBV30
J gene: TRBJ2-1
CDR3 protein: AWSGLDNEQF

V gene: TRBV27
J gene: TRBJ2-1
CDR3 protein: ASSAFLRRNEQF

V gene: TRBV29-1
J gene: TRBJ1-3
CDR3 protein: SVEGGSGSGNTIY

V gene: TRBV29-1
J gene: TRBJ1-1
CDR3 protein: SVQGQNTEAF

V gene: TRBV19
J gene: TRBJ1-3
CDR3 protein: ASSPRKTGGSGNTIY

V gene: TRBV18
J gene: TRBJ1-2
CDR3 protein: ASLPGTGYGGYT

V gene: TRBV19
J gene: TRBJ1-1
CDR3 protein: ASSPPLGRGQIRAF

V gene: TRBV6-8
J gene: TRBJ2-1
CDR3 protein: ASSNGYNEQF

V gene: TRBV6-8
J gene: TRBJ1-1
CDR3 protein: ASNYSYREAEAF

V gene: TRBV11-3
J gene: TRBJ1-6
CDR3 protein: ASTKGQGESPLH

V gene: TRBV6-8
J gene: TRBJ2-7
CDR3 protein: ASSYWDRTYEQY

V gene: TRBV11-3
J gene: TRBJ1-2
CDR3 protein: ASSSPERGPYYGYT

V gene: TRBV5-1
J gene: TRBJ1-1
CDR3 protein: ASSFNPGTGSTEAF

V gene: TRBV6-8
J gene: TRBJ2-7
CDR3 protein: ASSPGASSYEQY

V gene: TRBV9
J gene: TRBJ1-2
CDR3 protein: ASSVRGSDGYT

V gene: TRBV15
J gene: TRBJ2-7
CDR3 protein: ATSRGQRGRATYEQY

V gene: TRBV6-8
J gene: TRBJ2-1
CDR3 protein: ASRRKWEERNEQF

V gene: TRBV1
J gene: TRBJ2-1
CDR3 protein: ASSQTGGVYNEQF

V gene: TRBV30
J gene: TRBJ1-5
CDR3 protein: AWSVSDSNQPQH

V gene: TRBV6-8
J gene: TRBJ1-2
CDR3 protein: ASSYSTSAFISYGYT

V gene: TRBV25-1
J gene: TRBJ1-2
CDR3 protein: ASSGYTFGYT

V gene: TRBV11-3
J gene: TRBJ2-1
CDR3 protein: ASSAGSGTYNEQF

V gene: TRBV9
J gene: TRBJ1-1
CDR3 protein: ASSVQGAGTEAF

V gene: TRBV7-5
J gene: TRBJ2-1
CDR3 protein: ASSFVQRGIEQF

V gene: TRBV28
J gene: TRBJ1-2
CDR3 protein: ASREGPGNYGYT

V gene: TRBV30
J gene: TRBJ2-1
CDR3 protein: AWSVTYNEQF

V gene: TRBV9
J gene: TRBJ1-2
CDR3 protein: ASSVGVWVNYGYT

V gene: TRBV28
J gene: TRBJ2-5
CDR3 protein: ASIPTPQLAVPGETQY

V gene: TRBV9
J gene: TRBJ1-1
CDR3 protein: ASIRRAGVAF

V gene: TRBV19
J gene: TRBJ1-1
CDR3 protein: ASSIRSTEAF

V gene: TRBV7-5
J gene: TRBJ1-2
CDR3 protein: ASSLTSSDTYGYT

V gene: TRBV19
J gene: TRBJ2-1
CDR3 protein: ASKNRAAPFNEQF

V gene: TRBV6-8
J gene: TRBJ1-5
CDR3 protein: ASSHGQGASNQPQH

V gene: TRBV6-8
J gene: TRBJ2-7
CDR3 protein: ASSSDRVEQY

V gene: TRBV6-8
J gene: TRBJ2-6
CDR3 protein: ASSSGQGVSGANVLT

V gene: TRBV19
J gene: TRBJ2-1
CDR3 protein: ASSIGMEQF

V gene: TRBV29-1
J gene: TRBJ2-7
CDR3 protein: SVEGRDTYEQY

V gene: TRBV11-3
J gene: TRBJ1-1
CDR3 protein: ASSQNALNTEAF

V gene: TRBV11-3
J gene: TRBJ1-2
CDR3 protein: VSSFPSRLYNYGYT

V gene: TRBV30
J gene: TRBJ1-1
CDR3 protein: AWRLGTNTEAF

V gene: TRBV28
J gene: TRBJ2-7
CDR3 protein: ASSAGTSVKEEQY

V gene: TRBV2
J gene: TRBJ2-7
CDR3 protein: ASSFGSAGYEQY

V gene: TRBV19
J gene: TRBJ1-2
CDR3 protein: ASSMGTGGGYT

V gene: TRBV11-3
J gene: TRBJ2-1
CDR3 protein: ASSLGGQVNEQF

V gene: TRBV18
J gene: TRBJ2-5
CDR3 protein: ASSPGTSGVETQY

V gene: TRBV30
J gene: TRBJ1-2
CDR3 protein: AWSVPGIYGYT

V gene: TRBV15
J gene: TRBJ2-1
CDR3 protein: ATRGTSEHNEQF

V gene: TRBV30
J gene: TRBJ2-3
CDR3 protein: AHDGGKADTQY

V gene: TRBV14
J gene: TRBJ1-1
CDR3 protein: ASSHTPTEAF

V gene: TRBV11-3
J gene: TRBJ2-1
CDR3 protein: ASSLLPGLAGGGGNEQF

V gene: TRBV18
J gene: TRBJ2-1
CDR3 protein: ASSPIRDFRAPAQF

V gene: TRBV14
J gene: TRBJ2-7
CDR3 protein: ASSQDSYEQY

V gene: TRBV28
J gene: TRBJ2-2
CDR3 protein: ASRTANTGELF

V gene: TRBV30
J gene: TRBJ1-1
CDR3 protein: AWKFRGFAEAF

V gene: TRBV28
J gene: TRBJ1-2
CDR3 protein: ASRGGVYGYT

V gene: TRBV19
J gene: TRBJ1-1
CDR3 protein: ASSGAGASEAF